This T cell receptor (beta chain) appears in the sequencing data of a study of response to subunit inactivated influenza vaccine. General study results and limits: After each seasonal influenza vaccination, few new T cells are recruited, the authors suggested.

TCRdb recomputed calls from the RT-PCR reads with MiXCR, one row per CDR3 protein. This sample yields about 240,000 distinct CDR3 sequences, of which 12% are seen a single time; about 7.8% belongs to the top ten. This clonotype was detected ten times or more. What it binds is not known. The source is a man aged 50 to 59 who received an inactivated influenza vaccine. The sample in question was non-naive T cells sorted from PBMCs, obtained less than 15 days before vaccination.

For the CDR3, the DNA is TGTGCCAGCAGCTTCGACGGCTACGAGCAGTACTTC. Translating it yields CASSFDGYEQYF. This rearrangement joins TRBV7-2 to TRBJ2-7; D ambiguous. The V end was cut by 3 bases, the J end by 3 bases, with 6 bases between. CDR1 and CDR2 (germline): SGHTA, FQGNSA. This CDR3 is 12 amino acids long.